This T cell receptor beta chain comes out of a study of T cells in Graves' hyperthyroidism and ophthalmopathy. Amplified TCR beta CDR3 regions derived from RNA transcripts. TCR CDR3 regions were first amplified by RT-PCR with HTBI primers. TCRdb recomputed calls from the multiplex PCR reads with MiXCR, one row per CDR3 protein. The top ten hold 34% of the sample, which has under 350,000 distinct CDR3 sequences, approximately 13% seen once. Out of approximately 10 ml of fresh peripheral blood came the PBMCs. This clonotype turned up a few times. Its target is unknown. Study conclusions and caveats: Blood also showed most of the thyroid clonotypes that were expanded above 0.001.

Germline V gene sequence: CDR1 SQVTM, CDR2 ANQGSEA. Trimming at V came to 6 bases and at J to 8 bases, leaving 8 bases not matched to a gene. This CDR3 is 13 amino acids long. Sequenced material: blood. The V and J genes are TRBV29-1 and TRBJ2-1; 9 bases line up with TRBD2. This TCR was sampled from a woman between 40 and 50 years old with Graves' ophthalmopathy. This CDR3 is CSVTGTSLDEQFF. CDR3 bases: TGCAGCGTGACCGGGACTAGCTTAGATGAGCAGTTCTTC.